The 6 T cell receptor beta chains reported below all come from one sample, sequenced in a study of blood T cell repertoires in COVID-19. Sequencing used immunoSEQ multiplex PCR; TCRdb keeps in-frame clones, though not all of them. Among 270,000 or so clones listed, more than 70% were seen once. The sequenced material came from peripheral blood. The source of these receptors is a woman aged 18-29 years with acute or convalescent COVID-19.

The V call is TRBV27, the J call TRBJ1-5; D call uncertain. Germline V gives CDR1 MNHEY, CDR2 SMNVEV (reference sequence). Trimming left V 5 bases short and J 5 bases short, with 10 bases between. The CDR3 sequence is 13 residues long. CDR3 in amino acids: CASSLYGDQPQHF. For the CDR3, the DNA is TGTGCCAGCAGTCTGTACGGGGATCAGCCCCAGCATTTT.

The chain couples TRBV24-1 to TRBJ2-2; possible D gene TRBD1, 6 bases. The CDR3 runs to 19 residues. Germline V gene data show CDR1 as KGHDR and CDR2 as SFDVKD. V lost 1 base, J lost 0 bases, and 17 bases lay in between. The CDR3: CATSDFPLMTGSNTGELFF. CDR3 sequence (DNA): TGTGCCACCAGTGATTTCCCTCTTATGACAGGTTCGAACACCGGGGAGCTGTTTTTT.

The chain joins TRBV7-8 to TRBJ1-5; 9 bases map to TRBD1. The germline V gene has CDR1 SGHVS and CDR2 FQNEAQ. J gave up 11 bases and V 5 bases, and 10 bases lay outside the gene matches. The CDR3 is 14 amino acids. CDR3 in DNA: TGTGCCAGCAGCAAGGACAGGGGAACCCCTACCCAGCATTTT. Its translation: CASSKDRGTPTQHF.

This clone came up a few times. This chain uses TRBV2 with TRBJ2-1; 9 bases align to TRBD1. Germline CDR1 reads SNHLY; CDR2 reads FYNNEI. This CDR3 contains 16 residues. After removal of 4 bases from V and 2 bases from J, the junction contained 6 bases not matched to a gene. The CDR3 is CASSAGTGLTYNEQFF. The DNA for the CDR3 is TGTGCCAGCAGTGCAGGGACAGGGTTGACCTACAATGAGCAGTTCTTC.

V gene TRBV5-1 combines with J gene TRBJ2-1, with TRBD2 identical over 14 bases. This CDR3 has 14 residues. The ends lost 3 bases at V and 15 bases at J; junction bases unmatched: 8. Germline assignment: CDR1 SGHRS and CDR2 YFSETQ. The CDR3 protein is CASSSPGLAGVVFF. The CDR3 nucleotides read TGCGCCAGCAGCTCACCGGGACTAGCGGGAGTCGTGTTCTTC.

The rearrangement joins TRBV9 to TRBJ1-1, with a possible D match to TRBD1 (5 bases). The CDR3 totals 14 residues. Per the germline V gene, CDR1 is SGDLS and CDR2 is YYNGEE. Trimming shortened V by 4 bases and J by 2 bases, and 12 bases separated the two germline ends. CDR3 sequence: CASSLRGYNTEAFF. Written as DNA, the CDR3 is TGTGCCAGCAGCCTTCGGGGGTATAACACTGAAGCTTTCTTT. Together with reference TRBV9 and TRBJ1-1, the CDR3 gives the full variable domain: DSGVTQTPKHLITATGQRVTLRCSPRSGDLSVYWYQQSLDQGLQFLIQYYNGEERAKGNILERFSAQQFPDLHSELNLSSLELGDSALYFCASSLRGYNTEAFFGQGTRLTVV.